The 32 T cell receptor beta chains below were found in one sample sequenced in a study of blood T cells in healthy people across ages. Using a J-beta primer mix together with a sample-barcoded 5' primer, a second PCR was run for roughly 7 to 11 cycles. TCRdb used MiXCR to reprocess the 5' RACE reads, holding one entry per CDR3 protein. Of about 830,000 distinct CDR3 sequences detected, roughly 64% appear once; the ten largest clones hold roughly 20%. The sequencing sample was made of blood. The source of these receptors is a man under 40 in good health.

The chain has TRBV2 and TRBJ2-7; D remains unclear. The CDR3 covers 13 residues. V dropped 4 bases and J dropped 4 bases, with 11 bases sitting between them. CDR1 is SNHLY, CDR2 FYNNEI, per germline. For the CDR3, the DNA is TGTGCCAGCAGTGCGAACGGACGGTACGAGCAGTACTTC. It encodes CASSANGRYEQYF.

This clonotype was counted between two and nine times. The gene calls are TRBV27 and TRBJ2-1; TRBD2 might be the D (6 bases). Germline CDR1 reads MNHEY; CDR2 reads SMNVEV (reference sequence). CDR3 size: 13 residues. Trimming removed 6 bases from V and 3 bases from J, with 9 bases in between. The CDR3 DNA is TGTGCCAGCAGGGGGACTGGCTACAATGAGCAGTTCTTC. Its translation: CASRGTGYNEQFF.

The chain joins TRBV25-1 to TRBJ1-2, with TRBD1 matching over 9 bases. Trimming at V came to 7 bases and at J to 5 bases, leaving 14 bases not matched to a gene. The CDR3 loop spans 16 amino acids. CDR1 and CDR2 (germline): MGHDK, SYGVNS. Here the CDR3 reads CASTENPGQGVYGYTF. The DNA for the CDR3 is TGTGCCAGCACCGAGAATCCGGGACAGGGAGTTTATGGCTACACCTTC.

This clonotype was recorded a few times. The chain recombines TRBV20-1 with TRBJ2-7; D remains unclear. Germline V gene data show CDR1 as DFQATT and CDR2 as SNEGSKA (reference sequence). The CDR3 has 14 amino acids. With 4 bases removed from V and 0 bases from J, the gap between germline ends came to 13 bases. CDR3 bases: TGCAGTGCTAAAGGACCAATTAGCTCCTACGAGCAGTACTTC. Translating it yields CSAKGPISSYEQYF.

This CDR3 reads CSVARGTGAFEQYF. In nucleotides, the CDR3 is TGCAGCGTCGCCCGGGGGACAGGGGCGTTCGAGCAGTACTTC. The chain carries TRBV29-1 and TRBJ2-7; TRBD1 aligns across 10 bases. The CDR3 is made up of 14 amino acids. Trimming cost V 6 bases and J 6 bases; bases outside gene matches: 11. Germline V lookup: CDR1 SQVTM, CDR2 ANQGSEA.

This clonotype appeared a few times. The chain carries TRBV5-1 and TRBJ2-1, with TRBD2 matching 10 bases. With 6 bases clipped from V and 5 bases from J, the junction kept 8 bases outside the gene matches. Germline lookup yields CDR1 SGHRS and CDR2 YFSETQ. The CDR3 consists of 15 residues. CDR3 nucleotide sequence: TGCGCCAGCACCCCGGCTACTAGCGGGAACAATGAGCAGTTCTTC. Amino acids: CASTPATSGNNEQFF. The full variable domain, in which reference TRBV5-1 and TRBJ2-1 provide the parts outside the CDR3, is KAGVTQTPRYLIKTRGQQVTLSCSPISGHRSVSWYQQTPGQGLQFLFEYFSETQRNKGNFPGRFSGRQFSNSRSEMNVSTLELGDSALYLCASTPATSGNNEQFFGPGTRLTVL.

This clonotype was detected only a few times. CDR3 loop: CASSLAKGPWEQYF. The DNA of the CDR3 is TGCGCCAGCAGCTTGGCCAAAGGCCCTTGGGAGCAGTACTTC. This chain joins TRBV5-1 and TRBJ2-7; D not resolved. Germline CDR1 is SGHRS and CDR2 is YFSETQ. The CDR3 runs 14 residues. The ends were cut back, 0 bases at V and 7 bases at J, with 14 bases in the middle.

V is TRBV7-2 and J is TRBJ1-4, with D unresolved. The CDR3 consists of 13 residues. V lost 5 bases to trimming and J lost 3 bases, with 7 bases between them. From germline, CDR1 is SGHTA and CDR2 FQGNSA. The CDR3 coding sequence is TGTGCCAGCAGCACAAGTGCTAATGAAAAACTGTTTTTT. Amino acids: CASSTSANEKLFF.

This chain joins TRBV6-6 and TRBJ2-4; TRBD2 matches at 10 bases. The DNA matches TRBJ2-7 better at its end, which makes the J call doubtful. This CDR3 has 16 residues. Germline V gene lookup returns CDR1 MNHNY and CDR2 SVGAGI (reference sequence). DNA for the CDR3: TGTGCCAGCAGTCAACCAAAGCGGGGGGGAACCTACGAGCAGTACTTC. It encodes CASSQPKRGGTYEQYF.

The chain recombines TRBV6-6 with TRBJ1-5, with no clear D. The V and J ends lost 2 bases and 5 bases respectively, with 4 bases between them. The CDR3 has 12 residues. Per the germline V gene, CDR1 is MNHNY and CDR2 is SVGAGI (reference sequence). CDR3 coding DNA: TGTGCCAGCAGTTACGACGATCAGCCCCAGCATTTT. Its protein product is CASSYDDQPQHF.

This rearrangement joins TRBV20-1 to TRBJ2-5, with TRBD2 matching 15 bases. Germline V gene data show CDR1 as DFQATT and CDR2 as SNEGSKA (reference sequence). CDR3 length equals 14 residues. The V gene end was trimmed by 5 bases and the J gene end by 11 bases; junction bases not matched to a gene: 9. The CDR3 DNA sequence: TGCAGTGCTCAAGGACTAGCGGGAGGGGATGAGCAGTACTTC. This translates into CSAQGLAGGDEQYF.

This clonotype was seen a few times. The rearrangement joins TRBV12-3 or TRBV12-4 to TRBJ2-3, with TRBD2 identical over 9 bases. V dropped 7 bases and J dropped 3; count of bases not matched to a gene: 8. This CDR3 spans 15 amino acids. The CDR3, as DNA: TGTGCCAGCAATATAGGGACTAGCCGAACAGATACGCAGTATTTT. As protein: CASNIGTSRTDTQYF.

This clonotype has more than one count but fewer than ten. This chain connects TRBV12-3 or TRBV12-4 to TRBJ2-5; D is possibly TRBD1 (5 bases). The CDR3 is 16 residues long. V was cut by 1 base and J by 1 base, with 13 bases left in between. The DNA of the CDR3 is TGTGCCAGCAGTTTAGTCGTGTGGGGCAGCCAAGAGACCCAGTACTTC. Amino acid sequence: CASSLVVWGSQETQYF.

This clonotype was recorded a few times. The V and J genes are TRBV14 and TRBJ2-1; D gene ambiguous. Trimming left V 0 bases short and J 5 bases short, with 8 bases between. Germline assignment: CDR1 SGHDN and CDR2 FVKESK. The CDR3 has 14 residues. CDR3 bases: TGTGCCAGCAGCCAAGACACACGGAACAATGAGCAGTTCTTC. Translating gives CASSQDTRNNEQFF.

This clonotype came up a few times. This CDR3 reads CSARGWVQETQYF. The CDR3 DNA reads as TGCAGTGCTAGGGGATGGGTGCAAGAGACCCAGTACTTC. The rearrangement joins TRBV20-1 to TRBJ2-5; no firm D call. CDR1 is DFQATT and CDR2 is SNEGSKA in the germline V gene (reference sequence). V lost 3 bases, J lost 2 bases, and 10 bases lay in between. The CDR3 contains 13 residues.

This clonotype has more than one count but fewer than ten. V and J are TRBV29-1 and TRBJ2-7; weak D call: TRBD2 (7 bases). This CDR3 has 13 amino acids. V lost 2 bases to trimming and J lost 3 bases, with 11 bases between them. Per the germline V gene, CDR1 is SQVTM and CDR2 is ANQGSEA. CDR3 protein: CSVEFGGLYEQYF. As DNA, the CDR3 is TGCAGCGTTGAATTCGGGGGGCTCTACGAGCAGTACTTC.

The chain has TRBV6-5 and TRBJ2-6; 8 nucleotides agree with TRBD1. Germline-derived CDR1 and CDR2 are MNHEY and SVGAGI. With 3 bases clipped from V and 1 base from J, the junction kept 8 bases outside the gene matches. The CDR3 is 18 residues long. The CDR3 DNA follows: TGTGCCAGCAGTTATGCAGGGGGCCTTCGGTCTGGGGCCAACGTCCTGACTTTC. This encodes CASSYAGGLRSGANVLTF.

The rearrangement uses TRBV6-6 and TRBJ2-7; D is perhaps TRBD2 (6 bases). The CDR3 spans 12 residues. Germline CDR1 and CDR2: MNHNY and SVGAGI (reference sequence). V lost 7 bases and J lost 6, with 13 bases in between. The CDR3 DNA reads TGTGCCAGCAAGGAGGGGAAGTTCGAGCAGTACTTC. This encodes CASKEGKFEQYF.

The CDR3: CASSLEVSSGDGYTF. The CDR3 DNA sequence: TGTGCCAGCAGCTTAGAAGTCAGCTCGGGGGATGGCTACACCTTC. V is TRBV7-2 and J is TRBJ1-2; D may be TRBD1 (5 bases). Trimming pared 1 base from V and 6 bases from J, leaving 15 bases between. The CDR3 is 15 residues long. The germline gives CDR1 SGHTA, CDR2 FQGNSA.

J is TRBJ1-3 and V is TRBV29-1; 9 nucleotides match TRBD1. Germline lookup yields CDR1 SQVTM and CDR2 ANQGSEA. Germline trimming cut 7 bases from V and 4 bases from J; bases unmatched to any gene: 5. This CDR3 contains 13 residues. This CDR3 reads CSGWTGAGNTIYF. The CDR3 DNA reads as TGCAGCGGATGGACAGGGGCAGGAAACACCATATATTTT.

J is TRBJ1-2 and V is TRBV20-1; no firm D call. This CDR3 spans 12 amino acids. Germline CDR1 and CDR2: DFQATT and SNEGSKA (reference sequence). With 2 bases removed from V and 1 base from J, the gap between germline ends came to 5 bases. In DNA, the CDR3 is TGCAGTGCTAGACAGCTTAACTATGGCTACACCTTC. It specifies CSARQLNYGYTF.

The chain is built from TRBV14 and TRBJ2-1, with D tentatively TRBD2 (6 bases). The CDR3 spans 16 residues. Trimming left V 3 bases short and J 5 bases short, with 17 bases between. Germline V lookup: CDR1 SGHDN, CDR2 FVKESK. The CDR3 DNA reads TGTGCCAGCAGCCATCTTGTAGCGGTGGGGCACAATGAGCAGTTCTTC. Its protein product is CASSHLVAVGHNEQFF.

The chain uses TRBV25-1 and TRBJ2-5; perhaps TRBD2 as D (6 bases). Judging by the DNA end, TRBJ2-7 fits better; the J call may be wrong. Germline V gene lookup returns CDR1 MGHDK and CDR2 SYGVNS. The CDR3 runs 14 residues. The CDR3 region is CASSEAGYQYEQYF. The CDR3 DNA follows: TGTGCCAGCAGTGAGGCGGGATACCAATACGAGCAGTACTTC.

The chain is built from TRBV6-6 and TRBJ2-3; TRBD2 aligns across 8 bases. Germline loops: CDR1 MNHNY, CDR2 SVGAGI (reference sequence). V shed 7 bases, J shed 0 bases, and the junction held 6 bases outside the gene matches. The CDR3 extends over 15 amino acids. CDR3 residues: CASTPRGGSTDTQYF. The CDR3 DNA follows: TGTGCCAGCACACCCCGGGGGGGGAGCACAGATACGCAGTATTTT.

The J gene is TRBJ2-5, the V gene TRBV5-1, with D unclear. V was trimmed by 0 bases and J by 11 bases, leaving 23 bases between them. The CDR3 covers 16 residues. CDR1 is SGHRS and CDR2 is YFSETQ in the germline V gene. The CDR3 is CASSLALFSTGNEQYF. CDR3 bases: TGCGCCAGCAGCTTGGCCCTATTCTCTACGGGTAATGAGCAGTACTTC.

The chain couples TRBV7-2 to TRBJ2-1, with a weak D call TRBD1 (6 bases). CDR1 is SGHTA, CDR2 FQGNSA, per germline. The CDR3 totals 14 residues. V lost 5 bases to trimming and J lost 4 bases, with 12 bases between them. In DNA, the CDR3 is TGTGCCAGCAGCACACAGGGATTATACAATGAGCAGTTCTTC. This translates into CASSTQGLYNEQFF.

The gene calls are TRBV11-2 and TRBJ2-1, with a possible D match to TRBD2 (6 bases). The DNA end is a closer match to TRBJ2-7, so the J assignment may be wrong. The CDR3 loop spans 17 amino acids. Looked up from germline, CDR1 is SGHAT and CDR2 is FQNNGV. DNA for the CDR3: TGTGCCAGCAGCTCCTGGGGGGACTCCAACTCCTACAATGAGCAGTACTTC. It codes for CASSSWGDSNSYNEQYF.

This clonotype was seen once. V usage is TRBV4-1 and J usage is TRBJ2-6; no clear D. Looked up from germline, CDR1 is MGHRA and CDR2 is YSYEKL. V dropped 4 bases and J dropped 3 bases, with 22 bases sitting between them. The CDR3 length is 19 residues. The CDR3 reads CASSPQVYAELFGANVLTF. The CDR3 DNA sequence: TGCGCCAGCAGCCCTCAAGTCTACGCCGAACTCTTTGGGGCCAACGTCCTGACTTTC.

The chain employs TRBV6-1 and TRBJ1-1; D is uncertain. This CDR3 has 15 amino acids. Germline CDR1 MNHNS, CDR2 SASEGT. V lost 2 bases to trimming and J lost 4 bases, with 14 bases between them. CDR3 sequence reads: CASSESKGVVTEAFF. As DNA, the CDR3 is TGTGCCAGCAGTGAAAGTAAGGGTGTCGTCACTGAAGCTTTCTTT.

The J gene is TRBJ2-3, the V gene TRBV4-3; D remains unclear. The length of the CDR3 is 16 residues. Germline-derived CDR1 and CDR2 are LGHNA and YSLEER. The V end was cut by 0 bases, the J end by 5 bases, with 15 bases between. The CDR3 nucleotides read TGCGCCAGCAGCCAAGATGATAGAGGCGTCGGAGATACGCAGTATTTT. This sequence encodes CASSQDDRGVGDTQYF.

This clonotype has only a few counts. V usage is TRBV29-1 and J usage is TRBJ2-7; D possibly corresponds to TRBD2 (6 bases). Per the germline V gene, CDR1 is SQVTM and CDR2 is ANQGSEA. Trimming stripped 1 base from V and 5 bases from J, with 6 bases between. CDR3 size: 11 residues. CDR3 region: CSVEGGDEQYF. The CDR3 nucleotides are TGCAGCGTTGAAGGGGGGGACGAGCAGTACTTC.

This clonotype has a handful of counts. The junction departs from germline at one end; a sequencing error may be responsible. The V gene is TRBV28, the J gene TRBJ2-5; D is unclear. The CDR3 contains 13 residues. Per the germline V gene, CDR1 is MDHEN and CDR2 is SYDVKM. The CDR3: CASSSGQQETQYF. In DNA form, the CDR3 reads TGCGCCAGCAGCTCGGGTCAGCAAGAGACCCAGTACTTC.